This passage covers 25 T cell receptor beta chains from one sample sequenced in a study of CD8 T cells in Susac syndrome. An input of about 0.5 to 1 ug of RNA was subjected to reverse transcription using random hexamers. TCRdb processed the immunoSEQ multiplex PCR reads anew with MiXCR; each CDR3 protein has one entry. The profile shows approximately 170,000 distinct CDR3 sequences, approximately 94% of them singletons. Sequenced input: CD4+ T cells from PBMCs. The receptor source for this set is a human donor with multiple sclerosis.

The chain employs TRBV29-1 and TRBJ1-3; D is ambiguous. This CDR3 has 13 residues. From germline, CDR1 is SQVTM and CDR2 ANQGSEA. V was shortened by 4 bases and J by 0 bases, with 7 bases between the two germline ends. In DNA, the CDR3 is TGCAGCGTTGGAGTTATCTCTGGAAACACCATATATTTT. It specifies CSVGVISGNTIYF.

The rearrangement uses TRBV7-9 and TRBJ2-7; D might be TRBD1 (6 bases). The CDR3 sequence is 15 residues long. Germline CDR1 reads SEHNR; CDR2 reads FQNEAQ (reference sequence). Deletions cut 0 bases from V and 2 bases from J, with 11 bases between. CDR3 region: CASSLAVAGAYEQYF. As DNA, the CDR3 is TGTGCCAGCAGCTTAGCAGTCGCAGGGGCCTACGAGCAGTACTTC.

V gene TRBV28 combines with J gene TRBJ1-5; no firm D call. CDR3 length equals 13 residues. The germline gives CDR1 MDHEN, CDR2 SYDVKM. V lost 5 bases and J lost 6, with 11 bases in between. The CDR3 loop is CASSVGLFQPQHF. Here the CDR3 DNA reads TGTGCCAGCAGTGTGGGCTTGTTTCAGCCCCAGCATTTT.

V usage is TRBV4-3 and J usage is TRBJ2-5; 9 nucleotides agree with TRBD1. V gave up 8 bases and J gave up 4 bases; unmatched junction bases: 11. The CDR3 covers 15 residues. Germline CDR1 is LGHNA and CDR2 is YSLEER. CDR3 in amino acids: CASSVGDRVPETQYF. The CDR3 DNA reads as TGCGCCAGCTCGGTAGGGGACAGGGTCCCAGAGACCCAGTACTTC.

This chain links TRBV7-9 with TRBJ2-3; unclear D gene. The CDR3 contains 11 residues. The V end lost 8 bases, the J end lost 4 bases, and 7 bases lay between the germline ends. Germline V gene data show CDR1 as SEHNR and CDR2 as FQNEAQ (reference sequence). The CDR3, as DNA: TGTGCCAGCCGTGGTGCAGATACGCAGTATTTT. The encoded protein is CASRGADTQYF. The full variable domain, completed using reference TRBV7-9 and TRBJ2-3, is DTGVSQNPRHKITKRGQNVTFRCDPISEHNRLYWYRQTLGQGPEFLTYFQNEAQLEKSRLLSDRFSAERPKGSFSTLEIQRTEQGDSAMYLCASRGADTQYFGPGTRLTVL.

V is TRBV20-1 and J is TRBJ2-2; weak D call: TRBD1 (6 bases). Germline V lookup: CDR1 DFQATT, CDR2 SNEGSKA (reference sequence). This CDR3 has 11 amino acids. Trimming pared 6 bases from V and 6 bases from J, leaving 8 bases between. The CDR3: CSAPGAGELFF. CDR3 DNA: TGCAGTGCCCCAGGGGCCGGGGAGCTGTTTTTT.

The rearrangement uses TRBV20-1 and TRBJ2-3; D tentatively reads TRBD1 or TRBD2 (5 bases each). The germline V and J ends were trimmed by 0 bases and 1 base, with 11 bases remaining between them. The germline V gene has CDR1 DFQATT and CDR2 SNEGSKA (reference sequence). The CDR3 runs to 15 residues. CDR3 bases: TGCAGTGCTAGAGATTCGGGACGTGGCACAGATACGCAGTATTTT. Encoded protein: CSARDSGRGTDTQYF.

V is TRBV29-1 and J is TRBJ2-1, with TRBD2 matching 9 bases. This CDR3 contains 17 residues. Germline V gives CDR1 SQVTM, CDR2 ANQGSEA. V lost 1 base, J lost 0 bases, and 7 bases stayed unmatched. CDR3 DNA: TGCAGCGTTGAAGGTATAAATAGCGGGAGCTCCTACAATGAGCAGTTCTTC. Its protein product is CSVEGINSGSSYNEQFF.

The chain is built from TRBV20-1 and TRBJ1-1; no firm D call. The germline V gene has CDR1 DFQATT and CDR2 SNEGSKA (reference sequence). This CDR3 comprises 12 residues. V was cut by 1 base and J by 7 bases, with 10 bases left in between. CDR3 DNA sequence: TGCAGTGCTAGAGTTCAGGATGGTGAAGCTTTCTTT. Encoded protein: CSARVQDGEAFF.

This sequence joins TRBV20-1 and TRBJ1-4; 8 bases match TRBD1. Looked up from germline, CDR1 is DFQATT and CDR2 is SNEGSKA (reference sequence). This CDR3 is built from 15 residues. Trimming cost V 6 bases and J 7 bases; bases outside gene matches: 13. The CDR3 reads CSAHQGADGGEKLFF. The CDR3 region has the DNA TGCAGTGCGCACCAGGGGGCAGACGGAGGTGAAAAACTGTTTTTT.

This chain connects TRBV10-3 to TRBJ2-7, with 9 bases that match TRBD2. J lost 2 bases, V lost 3 bases, and 2 bases had no gene match. Germline CDR1 reads ENHRY; CDR2 reads SYGVKD. CDR3 length equals 14 residues. The CDR3 region is CAISDSGSTYEQYF. Here the CDR3 DNA reads TGTGCCATCAGTGATAGCGGGAGTACCTACGAGCAGTACTTC.

The V gene is TRBV29-1, the J gene TRBJ1-2; D unresolved. Germline CDR1 and CDR2: SQVTM and ANQGSEA. Trimming shortened V by 0 bases and J by 8 bases, and 10 bases separated the two germline ends. CDR3 length: 12 residues. As DNA, the CDR3 is TGCAGCGTTGAAGATCTGGGAGTGGGCTACACCTTC. Protein product: CSVEDLGVGYTF.

V is TRBV2 and J is TRBJ2-5, with 9 bases aligning to TRBD1. There are 15 residues in the CDR3. The germline V gene has CDR1 SNHLY and CDR2 FYNNEI. Germline trimming cut 1 base from V and 7 bases from J; bases unmatched to any gene: 7. In nucleotides, the CDR3 is TGTGCCAGCAGTGAAGAGACAGGGGGGTTGGGGACCCAGTACTTC. The encoded protein is CASSEETGGLGTQYF.

The rearrangement joins TRBV12-3 or TRBV12-4 to TRBJ2-7; D is perhaps TRBD1 (6 bases). The CDR3 is 13 amino acids. With 7 bases removed from V and 0 bases from J, the gap between germline ends came to 10 bases. The CDR3 nucleotides read TGTGCCAGCACCCCGGACAGCTCCTACGAGCAGTACTTC. Translated: CASTPDSSYEQYF.

DNA for the CDR3: TGTGCCAGCAGCTTGAGTCGCTCCTACAATGAGCAGTTCTTC. Translation: CASSLSRSYNEQFF. The V gene is TRBV7-2, the J gene TRBJ2-1; D not resolved. CDR1 is SGHTA and CDR2 is FQGNSA in the germline V gene. The CDR3 spans 14 residues. Trimming cost V 3 bases and J 0 bases, with 6 bases left between them. The full variable domain, in which reference TRBV7-2 and TRBJ2-1 provide the parts outside the CDR3, is GAGVSQSPSNKVTEKGKDVELRCDPISGHTALYWYRQSLGQGLEFLIYFQGNSAPDKSGLPSDRFSAERTGGSVSTLTIQRTQQEDSAVYLCASSLSRSYNEQFFGPGTRLTVL.

The chain links TRBV6-2 or TRBV6-3 to TRBJ2-7; D is undetermined. V was pared by 7 bases and J by 6 bases, with 10 bases between. There are 11 residues in the CDR3. Germline CDR1 is MNHEY and CDR2 is SVGEGT. The CDR3 region is CASTNVGEQYF. As DNA, the CDR3 is TGTGCCAGCACTAACGTGGGCGAGCAGTACTTC.

The chain is built from TRBV30 and TRBJ2-1; D remains ambiguous. The V gene's germline CDR1 is GTSNPN and CDR2 SVGIG (reference sequence). The CDR3 runs 15 residues. Trimming removed 0 bases at V and 2 bases at J, with 11 bases between. The CDR3 here is CAWSVGWSAYNEQFF. The CDR3 DNA follows: TGTGCCTGGAGTGTGGGGTGGTCCGCCTACAATGAGCAGTTCTTC.

The gene calls are TRBV30 and TRBJ2-7; 11 bases fit TRBD2. Looked up from germline, CDR1 is GTSNPN and CDR2 is SVGIG (reference sequence). This CDR3 is built from 14 residues. Germline trimming cut 3 bases from V and 3 bases from J; bases unmatched to any gene: 4. The CDR3 region is CAWSGLAGHYEQYF. CDR3 nucleotide sequence: TGTGCCTGGAGCGGACTAGCGGGCCACTACGAGCAGTACTTC.

CDR3 in DNA: TGTGCCAGCTCACTAAACCAGGGACGGCTGAACACTGAAGCTTTCTTT. This gives the protein CASSLNQGRLNTEAFF. The rearrangement uses TRBV18 and TRBJ1-1; D may be TRBD1 (5 bases). The V gene lost 4 bases and the J gene lost 0 bases, with 15 bases spanning the gap. Germline CDR1 KGHSH, CDR2 LQKENI. This CDR3 is built from 16 residues.

V and J are TRBV15 and TRBJ1-4, with D hard to call. Deletions cut 5 bases from V and 5 bases from J, with 18 bases between. Germline V gene data show CDR1 as LNHNV and CDR2 as YYDKDF (reference sequence). The CDR3 covers 16 residues. The CDR3 nucleotides read TGTGCCACCAGCGGGAGTGGGTGGGTCACCAATGAAAAACTGTTTTTT. This encodes CATSGSGWVTNEKLFF.

The gene calls are TRBV12-3 or TRBV12-4 and TRBJ1-2; D is unclear. V was cut by 5 bases and J by 12 bases, with 16 bases left in between. The length of the CDR3 is 12 residues. The CDR3 sequence: CASSNSGNGDTF. The DNA for the CDR3 is TGTGCCAGCAGTAACTCGGGGAATGGGGACACCTTC.

V is TRBV20-1 and J is TRBJ2-3, with D perhaps given as TRBD1 or TRBD2 (5 bases each). Germline CDR1 is DFQATT and CDR2 is SNEGSKA (reference sequence). This CDR3 has 15 residues. V lost 7 bases to trimming and J lost 1 base, with 18 bases between them. The CDR3 DNA sequence: TGCAGTGGTACAGGCGCTAGGGACGGCACAGATACGCAGTATTTT. Translated, it gives CSGTGARDGTDTQYF.

In this sample, this clonotype turned up once. The chain links TRBV20-1 to TRBJ2-7, with D unclear. The germline V gene has CDR1 DFQATT and CDR2 SNEGSKA (reference sequence). V shed 3 bases and J shed 2 bases, with 5 bases lying between them. The CDR3 runs 11 residues. The CDR3 bases are TGCAGTGCTAGCAACACCTACGAGCAGTACTTC. Protein sequence: CSASNTYEQYF.

This chain links TRBV5-4 with TRBJ2-1, with 8 nucleotides matching TRBD2. The CDR3 is 15 amino acids. Germline CDR1 and CDR2: SGHNT and YYREEE (reference sequence). With V trimmed by 4 bases and J by 6 bases, 9 bases remained unmatched. The CDR3 here is CASSASGTRGNEQFF. For the CDR3, the DNA is TGTGCCAGCAGCGCCTCCGGGACTAGGGGCAATGAGCAGTTCTTC.

CDR3 region: CASSRPGGAYNEQFF. CDR3 sequence (DNA): TGTGCCAGCAGCCGCCCCGGGGGAGCCTACAATGAGCAGTTCTTC. The chain uses TRBV7-9 and TRBJ2-1, with D possibly being TRBD2 (6 bases). With 5 bases removed from V and 2 bases from J, the gap between germline ends came to 13 bases. Germline values: CDR1 SEHNR, CDR2 FQNEAQ (reference sequence). The CDR3 is 15 amino acids.